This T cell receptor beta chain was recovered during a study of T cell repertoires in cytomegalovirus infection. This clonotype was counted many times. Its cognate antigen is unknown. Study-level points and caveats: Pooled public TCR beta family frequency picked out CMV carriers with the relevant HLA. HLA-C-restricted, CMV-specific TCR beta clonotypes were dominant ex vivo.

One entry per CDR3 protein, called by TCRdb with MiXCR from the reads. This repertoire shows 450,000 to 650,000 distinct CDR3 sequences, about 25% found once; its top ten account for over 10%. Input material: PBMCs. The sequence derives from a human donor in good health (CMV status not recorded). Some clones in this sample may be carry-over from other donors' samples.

The CDR3 loop is CASSLPGTSGTMNTGELFF. CDR3 nucleotides: TGTGCCAGCAGCTTACCCGGGACTAGCGGAACCATGAACACCGGGGAGCTGTTTTTT. The chain employs TRBV7-6 and TRBJ2-2; 11 bases are shared with TRBD2. This CDR3 comprises 19 residues. CDR1 is SGHVS and CDR2 is FNYEAQ in the germline V gene. V was pared by 2 bases and J by 1 base, with 9 bases of the junction left unmatched.